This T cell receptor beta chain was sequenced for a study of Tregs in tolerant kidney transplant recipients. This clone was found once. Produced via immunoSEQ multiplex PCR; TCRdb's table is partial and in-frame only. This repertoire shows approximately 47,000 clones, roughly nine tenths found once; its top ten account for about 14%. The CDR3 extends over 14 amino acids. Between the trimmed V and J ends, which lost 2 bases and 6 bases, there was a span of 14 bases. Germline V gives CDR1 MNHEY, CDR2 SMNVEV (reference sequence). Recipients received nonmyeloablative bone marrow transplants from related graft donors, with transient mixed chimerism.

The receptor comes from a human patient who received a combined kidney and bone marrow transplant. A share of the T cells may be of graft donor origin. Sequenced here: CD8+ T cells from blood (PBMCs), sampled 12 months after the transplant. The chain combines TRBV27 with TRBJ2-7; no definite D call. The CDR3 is CASSLTEMNPEQYF. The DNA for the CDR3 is TGTGCCAGCAGTTTAACTGAAATGAACCCCGAGCAGTACTTC.